This is a list of T cell receptor beta chains from one sample in a study of blood T cell repertoires in COVID-19. Sequencing was performed with immunoSEQ multiplex PCR; in TCRdb, only in-frame clones are kept and a portion is missing. This table has about 170,000 clones, 86% appearing once. Sequences were obtained from peripheral blood. The receptors were sampled from a man aged 50 or older with active or convalescent COVID-19. Both conserved end residues are trimmed from each CDR3. D genes are given only for firm matches.

D	V	J	CDR3
NA	TRBV5-1	TRBJ2-3	ASSSGTSTDTQY
TRBD1	TRBV6-2/TRBV6-3	TRBJ1-5	ASSYSGTGGYQPQH
TRBD1	TRBV7-2	TRBJ1-6	ASSLGQTNNSPLH
NA	TRBV9	TRBJ1-3	ASSSRLESSGNTIY
NA	TRBV10-3	TRBJ1-1	AISESGGTEAF
TRBD1	TRBV4-2	TRBJ2-5	ASSGTGGETQY
NA	TRBV9	TRBJ2-3	ASTSRFTDTQY
NA	TRBV14	TRBJ2-2	ASSYYTGELF
TRBD1	TRBV6-5	TRBJ2-1	ATSPGQLYNEQF
NA	TRBV21-1	TRBJ1-4	ASSKGQSNEKLF
NA	TRBV12-3/TRBV12-4	TRBJ2-5	ASSYGLQETQY
TRBD2	TRBV29-1	TRBJ2-1	SVEWRTSGRPEQF
TRBD1	TRBV10-2	TRBJ1-4	ASSEGTANEKLF
NA	TRBV28	TRBJ1-2	ASTLGGARGYT
TRBD2	TRBV19	TRBJ2-1	ASSILAGVNNEQF
NA	TRBV2	TRBJ1-1	ASSEAEGVLTEAF
TRBD2	TRBV7-2	TRBJ2-1	ASTGGSPVNEQF
TRBD1	TRBV5-5	TRBJ1-2	ASSLGTGGDGYT